These T cell receptor beta chains were read from a single sample in a study of shared clonotypes between healthy human individuals. The protocol was immunoSEQ multiplex PCR, while the TCRdb copy is restricted to in-frame clones and leaves out a portion. This sample has 1.5 million to 2.5 million clones; approximately 94% occur once, and the top ten carry roughly 1%. Sequencing input: naive CD8+ T cells sorted from blood. The source is a young man in good health. CDR3s include the opening cysteine and the closing phenylalanine or tryptophan. D genes are given only for firm matches. Clone size is shown for a subset of rows, as once, few, many or a class of expanded clone.

J gene: TRBJ2-7; clone size: once; D gene: NA; V gene: TRBV6-5; CDR3 protein: CASSSRSSYEQYF; CDR3 DNA: TGTGCCAGCAGTTCCAGGAGCTCCTACGAGCAGTACTTC
J gene: TRBJ2-7; clone size: once; D gene: TRBD2; V gene: TRBV30; CDR3 protein: CAWSDLAGATYEQYF; CDR3 DNA: TGTGCCTGGAGTGATTTAGCGGGAGCGACCTACGAGCAGTACTTC
J gene: TRBJ2-1; clone size: NA; D gene: TRBD2; V gene: TRBV2; CDR3 protein: CASLPAGGPGNEQFF; CDR3 DNA: TGTGCCAGCCTTCCTGCGGGAGGGCCGGGAAATGAGCAGTTCTTC
J gene: TRBJ1-1; clone size: NA; D gene: TRBD1; V gene: TRBV7-9; CDR3 protein: CASSGGQPNTEAFF; CDR3 DNA: TGTGCCAGCTCCGGGGGACAGCCGAACACTGAAGCTTTCTTT
J gene: TRBJ1-1; clone size: NA; D gene: TRBD1; V gene: TRBV27; CDR3 protein: CASSPRQGLNTEAFF; CDR3 DNA: TGTGCCAGCAGTCCCCGACAGGGACTGAACACTGAAGCTTTCTTT
J gene: TRBJ2-7; clone size: NA; D gene: NA; V gene: TRBV6-1; CDR3 protein: CASREDMSLEQYF; CDR3 DNA: TGTGCCAGCAGGGAAGACATGTCCCTCGAGCAGTACTTC
J gene: TRBJ1-3; clone size: NA; D gene: TRBD1; V gene: TRBV9; CDR3 protein: CASSIQQGTGSGNTIYF; CDR3 DNA: TGTGCCAGCAGCATACAACAAGGGACAGGCTCTGGAAACACCATATATTTT
J gene: TRBJ2-1; clone size: NA; D gene: TRBD1; V gene: TRBV9; CDR3 protein: CASSGSVTGANNEQFF; CDR3 DNA: TGTGCCAGCAGTGGTAGTGTAACAGGGGCCAACAATGAGCAGTTCTTC
J gene: TRBJ2-2; clone size: NA; D gene: TRBD1; V gene: TRBV15; CDR3 protein: CATSTIQGVNTGELFF; CDR3 DNA: TGTGCCACCAGCACAATACAGGGGGTGAACACCGGGGAGCTGTTTTTT
J gene: TRBJ2-1; clone size: NA; D gene: NA; V gene: TRBV10-3; CDR3 protein: CAISESSRDEQFF; CDR3 DNA: TGTGCCATCAGTGAGTCAAGTAGGGATGAGCAGTTCTTC
J gene: TRBJ1-2; clone size: NA; D gene: NA; V gene: TRBV27; CDR3 protein: CASSFLQGGDGYTF; CDR3 DNA: TGTGCCAGCAGTTTCTTACAGGGAGGGGATGGCTACACCTTC
J gene: TRBJ2-1; clone size: NA; D gene: TRBD2; V gene: TRBV30; CDR3 protein: CAWRREALYNEQFF; CDR3 DNA: TGTGCCTGGAGGCGGGAGGCGCTATACAATGAGCAGTTCTTC
J gene: TRBJ2-5; clone size: NA; D gene: NA; V gene: TRBV27; CDR3 protein: CASAGRRHQETQYF; CDR3 DNA: TGTGCCAGCGCCGGCAGACGGCACCAAGAGACCCAGTACTTC
J gene: TRBJ1-5; clone size: NA; D gene: NA; V gene: TRBV11-2; CDR3 protein: CASSLTPDSNQPQHF; CDR3 DNA: TGTGCCAGCAGCTTGACACCGGATAGCAATCAGCCCCAGCATTTT
J gene: TRBJ2-1; clone size: NA; D gene: TRBD1; V gene: TRBV4-1; CDR3 protein: CASSQSQRTGSGEQFF; CDR3 DNA: TGCGCCAGCAGCCAATCTCAAAGGACAGGGTCTGGTGAGCAGTTCTTC
J gene: TRBJ1-2; clone size: NA; D gene: NA; V gene: TRBV9; CDR3 protein: CASSPPNIGSGYTF; CDR3 DNA: TGTGCCAGCAGCCCTCCTAACATAGGCTCTGGCTACACCTTC
J gene: TRBJ1-1; clone size: NA; D gene: NA; V gene: TRBV6-6; CDR3 protein: CASSRDPAGPEAFF; CDR3 DNA: TGTGCCAGCAGTCGGGATCCCGCTGGTCCTGAAGCTTTCTTT
J gene: TRBJ2-1; clone size: NA; D gene: TRBD2; V gene: TRBV6-5; CDR3 protein: CASSPPSGPYNEQFF; CDR3 DNA: TGTGCCAGCAGTCCCCCTAGCGGTCCCTACAATGAGCAGTTCTTC
J gene: TRBJ2-2; clone size: NA; D gene: NA; V gene: TRBV4-3; CDR3 protein: CASSQDGQDTGELFF; CDR3 DNA: TGCGCCAGCAGCCAAGACGGTCAGGACACCGGGGAGCTGTTTTTT
J gene: TRBJ2-5; clone size: NA; D gene: TRBD2; V gene: TRBV6-6; CDR3 protein: CASSAQAGAVQETQYF; CDR3 DNA: TGTGCCAGCAGTGCCCAAGCGGGAGCGGTCCAAGAGACCCAGTACTTC
J gene: TRBJ2-5; clone size: NA; D gene: TRBD2; V gene: TRBV2; CDR3 protein: CASRKAGGQETQYF; CDR3 DNA: TGTGCCAGCAGGAAGGCGGGGGGTCAAGAGACCCAGTACTTC
J gene: TRBJ1-2; clone size: NA; D gene: NA; V gene: TRBV5-6; CDR3 protein: CASSLTVNYGYTF; CDR3 DNA: TGTGCCAGCAGCTTGACAGTTAACTATGGCTACACCTTC
J gene: TRBJ1-1; clone size: NA; D gene: NA; V gene: TRBV19; CDR3 protein: CASSMGTFSTEAFF; CDR3 DNA: TGTGCCAGTAGTATGGGGACATTCTCCACTGAAGCTTTCTTT
J gene: TRBJ2-1; clone size: NA; D gene: TRBD2; V gene: TRBV2; CDR3 protein: CASSDLAGDEQFF; CDR3 DNA: TGTGCCAGCAGTGATCTAGCGGGAGATGAGCAGTTCTTC
J gene: TRBJ2-3; clone size: once; D gene: NA; V gene: TRBV27; CDR3 protein: CASSLSWDTQYF; CDR3 DNA: TGTGCCAGCAGTTTATCTTGGGATACGCAGTATTTT
J gene: TRBJ2-2; clone size: NA; D gene: NA; V gene: TRBV4-1; CDR3 protein: CASSREGTGELFF; CDR3 DNA: TGCGCCAGCAGCCGAGAGGGCACCGGGGAGCTGTTTTTT
J gene: TRBJ1-1; clone size: NA; D gene: NA; V gene: TRBV30; CDR3 protein: CAWRYANTEAFF; CDR3 DNA: TGTGCCTGGAGGTACGCGAACACTGAAGCTTTCTTT
J gene: TRBJ1-5; clone size: NA; D gene: NA; V gene: TRBV27; CDR3 protein: CASSFGASQPQHF; CDR3 DNA: TGTGCCAGCAGTTTCGGCGCCTCTCAGCCCCAGCATTTT
J gene: TRBJ1-3; clone size: NA; D gene: NA; V gene: TRBV5-6; CDR3 protein: CASSPGHPSGNTIYF; CDR3 DNA: TGTGCCAGCAGCCCAGGACATCCCTCTGGAAACACCATATATTTT
J gene: TRBJ1-6; clone size: NA; D gene: TRBD1; V gene: TRBV10-3; CDR3 protein: CAIRAGGGSPLHF; CDR3 DNA: TGTGCCATCAGGGCAGGGGGGGGTTCACCCCTCCACTTT
J gene: TRBJ2-7; clone size: NA; D gene: NA; V gene: TRBV28; CDR3 protein: CASSPSGLRHEQYF; CDR3 DNA: TGTGCCAGCAGCCCGTCGGGGCTCAGGCACGAGCAGTACTTC
J gene: TRBJ2-7; clone size: NA; D gene: NA; V gene: TRBV5-5; CDR3 protein: CASSLNLQDSSYEQYF; CDR3 DNA: TGTGCCAGCAGCTTGAATTTACAGGATTCCTCCTACGAGCAGTACTTC
J gene: TRBJ2-1; clone size: NA; D gene: NA; V gene: TRBV25-1; CDR3 protein: CASSEYTYNEQFF; CDR3 DNA: TGTGCCAGCAGTGAGTATACGTACAATGAGCAGTTCTTC
J gene: TRBJ1-6; clone size: NA; D gene: NA; V gene: TRBV28; CDR3 protein: CASSDRAYNSPLHF; CDR3 DNA: TGTGCCAGCAGCGATAGGGCTTATAATTCACCCCTCCACTTT
J gene: TRBJ2-1; clone size: NA; D gene: NA; V gene: TRBV7-9; CDR3 protein: CASSFPQGTWNEQFF; CDR3 DNA: TGTGCCAGCAGCTTTCCTCAAGGGACGTGGAATGAGCAGTTCTTC
J gene: TRBJ2-7; clone size: NA; D gene: TRBD1; V gene: TRBV7-8; CDR3 protein: CASSLGRGDRVYEQYF; CDR3 DNA: TGTGCCAGCAGCTTAGGAAGGGGGGACAGGGTCTACGAGCAGTACTTC
J gene: TRBJ1-5; clone size: NA; D gene: NA; V gene: TRBV7-9; CDR3 protein: CASSFGAQPQHF; CDR3 DNA: TGTGCCAGCAGCTTCGGGGCTCAGCCCCAGCATTTT
J gene: TRBJ2-3; clone size: NA; D gene: TRBD2; V gene: TRBV28; CDR3 protein: CASSLMGLATNTDTQYF; CDR3 DNA: TGTGCCAGCAGTTTAATGGGACTAGCGACCAACACAGATACGCAGTATTTT
J gene: TRBJ1-1; clone size: NA; D gene: TRBD1; V gene: TRBV28; CDR3 protein: CASSLAGTVNTEAFF; CDR3 DNA: TGTGCCAGCAGTCTAGCCGGGACAGTGAACACTGAAGCTTTCTTT
J gene: TRBJ2-7; clone size: NA; D gene: NA; V gene: TRBV6-5; CDR3 protein: CASSYRLGYEQYF; CDR3 DNA: TGTGCCAGCAGTTACAGGCTCGGTTACGAGCAGTACTTC
J gene: TRBJ2-7; clone size: NA; D gene: NA; V gene: TRBV30; CDR3 protein: CAWSSPVPYEQYF; CDR3 DNA: TGTGCCTGGAGTTCTCCCGTTCCCTACGAGCAGTACTTC
J gene: TRBJ2-7; clone size: NA; D gene: NA; V gene: TRBV5-6; CDR3 protein: CASRLRTASSYEQYF; CDR3 DNA: TGTGCCAGCAGACTCCGGACGGCTAGCTCCTACGAGCAGTACTTC
J gene: TRBJ2-7; clone size: once; D gene: TRBD1; V gene: TRBV6-1; CDR3 protein: CASSAGTGYEQYF; CDR3 DNA: TGTGCCAGCAGTGCCGGGACAGGCTACGAGCAGTACTTC
J gene: TRBJ1-1; clone size: once; D gene: NA; V gene: TRBV7-9; CDR3 protein: CASSNGTLNTEAFF; CDR3 DNA: TGTGCCAGCAGCAACGGGACACTGAACACTGAAGCTTTCTTT
J gene: TRBJ2-1; clone size: once; D gene: TRBD2; V gene: TRBV4-3; CDR3 protein: CASSPRSGGTNEQFF; CDR3 DNA: TGCGCCAGCAGCCCGAGGAGCGGGGGGACAAATGAGCAGTTCTTC
J gene: TRBJ1-6; clone size: NA; D gene: NA; V gene: TRBV9; CDR3 protein: CASSVSGSSYNSPLHF; CDR3 DNA: TGTGCCAGCAGCGTATCAGGGAGCTCCTATAATTCACCCCTCCACTTT
J gene: TRBJ1-2; clone size: NA; D gene: TRBD1; V gene: TRBV27; CDR3 protein: CASSGQGHYGYTF; CDR3 DNA: TGTGCCAGCAGTGGACAGGGACACTATGGCTACACCTTC
J gene: TRBJ2-1; clone size: NA; D gene: NA; V gene: TRBV4-3; CDR3 protein: CASSQERSSSHEQFF; CDR3 DNA: TGCGCCAGCAGCCAAGAGAGATCTAGCAGCCATGAGCAGTTCTTC
J gene: TRBJ2-7; clone size: NA; D gene: NA; V gene: TRBV5-6; CDR3 protein: CASSNWDNYEQYF; CDR3 DNA: TGTGCCAGCAGCAACTGGGACAACTACGAGCAGTACTTC
J gene: TRBJ2-7; clone size: NA; D gene: TRBD1; V gene: TRBV11-2; CDR3 protein: CASSLGTGTYEQYF; CDR3 DNA: TGTGCCAGCAGCTTGGGGACAGGTACCTACGAGCAGTACTTC
J gene: TRBJ1-4; clone size: NA; D gene: NA; V gene: TRBV29-1; CDR3 protein: CSSHDRLWNEKLFF; CDR3 DNA: TGCAGCTCCCATGACAGATTGTGGAATGAAAAACTGTTTTTT
J gene: TRBJ1-1; clone size: NA; D gene: NA; V gene: TRBV6-5; CDR3 protein: CASSYGTTGTEAFF; CDR3 DNA: TGTGCCAGCAGTTACGGGACAACGGGAACTGAAGCTTTCTTT
J gene: TRBJ2-7; clone size: NA; D gene: TRBD1; V gene: TRBV27; CDR3 protein: CASSSGGAYYEQYF; CDR3 DNA: TGTGCCAGCAGTTCAGGGGGCGCCTACTACGAGCAGTACTTC
J gene: TRBJ1-2; clone size: NA; D gene: NA; V gene: TRBV14; CDR3 protein: CASSQGKGHKVYGYTF; CDR3 DNA: TGTGCCAGCAGCCAAGGAAAGGGCCACAAGGTCTATGGCTACACCTTC
J gene: TRBJ2-7; clone size: NA; D gene: NA; V gene: TRBV27; CDR3 protein: CASSLVALDYEQYF; CDR3 DNA: TGTGCCAGCAGTTTAGTGGCCTTGGACTACGAGCAGTACTTC
J gene: TRBJ2-7; clone size: NA; D gene: NA; V gene: TRBV6-4; CDR3 protein: CASSDSGLSYEQYF; CDR3 DNA: TGTGCCAGCAGTGACTCGGGACTGTCCTACGAGCAGTACTTC
J gene: TRBJ1-6; clone size: NA; D gene: NA; V gene: TRBV6-1; CDR3 protein: CASSEGGSLHF; CDR3 DNA: TGTGCCAGCAGTGAAGGGGGTTCCCTCCACTTT